These T cell receptor beta chains were read from a single sample in a study of cytomegalovirus exposure and HLA in healthy donors. Libraries were prepared by immunoSEQ multiplex PCR; TCRdb keeps only in-frame clonotypes and omits some of them. This repertoire shows about 160,000 clones, around 80% found once; its top ten account for around 1.6%. The sample taken for sequencing was PBMCs. The receptor source for this set is a woman aged 18-29 years in good health and CMV-seronegative. CDR3s include the opening cysteine and the closing phenylalanine or tryptophan. A D gene is named only where the DNA matches it firmly. Where a row states a size, it is once, few, many or the class of an expanded clone; other rows omit it.

d_gene: NA
j_gene: TRBJ2-6
v_gene: TRBV10-1
abundance: NA
len: 18
CDR3aa: CASSESGRKSSGANVLTF
CDR3nt: TGCGCCAGCAGTGAGTCGGGCCGTAAGAGCTCTGGGGCCAACGTCCTGACTTTC

d_gene: TRBD1
j_gene: TRBJ1-1
v_gene: TRBV4-1
abundance: NA
len: 17
CDR3aa: CASSQPAPVTGDTEAFF
CDR3nt: TGCGCCAGCAGCCAGCCCGCCCCCGTGACAGGGGACACTGAAGCTTTCTTT

d_gene: TRBD2
j_gene: TRBJ2-2
v_gene: TRBV15
abundance: once
len: 17
CDR3aa: CATSLDGGLAFAGELFF
CDR3nt: TGTGCCACCAGCTTGGACGGGGGACTAGCGTTTGCCGGGGAGCTGTTTTTT

d_gene: TRBD2
j_gene: TRBJ2-3
v_gene: TRBV19
abundance: NA
len: 16
CDR3aa: CASSFLAGGTTDTQYF
CDR3nt: TGTGCCAGTAGTTTTCTAGCGGGGGGTACCACAGATACGCAGTATTTT

d_gene: TRBD1
j_gene: TRBJ2-3
v_gene: TRBV27
abundance: NA
len: 16
CDR3aa: CASSSGPKGATDTQYF
CDR3nt: TGTGCCAGCAGTTCGGGACCGAAGGGGGCCACAGATACGCAGTATTTT

d_gene: NA
j_gene: TRBJ1-4
v_gene: TRBV18
abundance: once
len: 13
CDR3aa: CASSPNFIEKLFF
CDR3nt: TGTGCCAGCTCACCAAATTTCATTGAAAAACTGTTTTTT

d_gene: TRBD1
j_gene: TRBJ2-5
v_gene: TRBV4-1
abundance: NA
len: 16
CDR3aa: CASSQLGTGLRETQYF
CDR3nt: TGCGCCAGCAGCCAGCTTGGGACAGGCCTAAGAGAGACCCAGTACTTC

d_gene: NA
j_gene: TRBJ2-7
v_gene: TRBV10-2
abundance: NA
len: 15
CDR3aa: CASSTHTGAGDEQYF
CDR3nt: TGCGCCAGCAGCACTCATACGGGCGCGGGCGACGAGCAGTACTTC

d_gene: NA
j_gene: TRBJ2-6
v_gene: TRBV5-6
abundance: NA
len: 16
CDR3aa: CASSWGERAGANVLTF
CDR3nt: TGTGCCAGCAGCTGGGGCGAAAGAGCAGGGGCCAACGTCCTGACTTTC

d_gene: NA
j_gene: TRBJ2-1
v_gene: TRBV18
abundance: NA
len: 12
CDR3aa: CASSRHANEQFF
CDR3nt: TGTGCCAGCTCCCGACACGCCAATGAGCAGTTCTTC

d_gene: NA
j_gene: TRBJ1-6
v_gene: TRBV6-5
abundance: NA
len: 15
CDR3aa: CASSLQDPRGSPLHF
CDR3nt: TGTGCCAGCAGTTTACAGGACCCAAGGGGTTCACCCCTCCACTTT

d_gene: TRBD1
j_gene: TRBJ2-3
v_gene: TRBV6-4
abundance: NA
len: 15
CDR3aa: CASRPGQKSTDTQYF
CDR3nt: TGTGCCAGCAGGCCGGGACAGAAGAGCACAGATACGCAGTATTTT

d_gene: NA
j_gene: TRBJ1-1
v_gene: TRBV7-6
abundance: NA
len: 21
CDR3aa: CASSPGARRTDHQHWGTEAFF
CDR3nt: TGTGCCAGCAGCCCTGGGGCTAGGCGCACTGACCACCAACACTGGGGTACTGAAGCTTTCTTT

d_gene: TRBD2
j_gene: TRBJ2-1
v_gene: TRBV10-2
abundance: NA
len: 14
CDR3aa: CAIKSGGDYNEQFF
CDR3nt: TGCGCCATTAAGAGCGGGGGGGACTACAATGAGCAGTTCTTC

d_gene: NA
j_gene: TRBJ2-5
v_gene: TRBV4-1
abundance: NA
len: 15
CDR3aa: CASSQANRIQETQYF
CDR3nt: TGCGCCAGCAGCCAAGCCAACAGAATCCAAGAGACCCAGTACTTC

d_gene: TRBD2
j_gene: TRBJ2-7
v_gene: TRBV30
abundance: NA
len: 16
CDR3aa: CAWTLGLAGGRYEQYF
CDR3nt: TGTGCCTGGACCCTGGGACTAGCGGGGGGGCGATACGAGCAGTACTTC

d_gene: TRBD1
j_gene: TRBJ2-6
v_gene: TRBV5-1
abundance: NA
len: 15
CDR3aa: CASSKDRAGANVLTF
CDR3nt: TGCGCCAGCAGCAAGGACAGGGCGGGGGCCAACGTCCTGACTTTC

d_gene: NA
j_gene: TRBJ2-1
v_gene: TRBV6-5
abundance: once
len: 13
CDR3aa: CASRVGRYNEQFF
CDR3nt: TGTGCCAGCAGGGTGGGGCGCTACAATGAGCAGTTCTTC

d_gene: NA
j_gene: TRBJ1-3
v_gene: TRBV5-1
abundance: NA
len: 16
CDR3aa: CASSPGHASSGNTIYF
CDR3nt: TGCGCCAGCAGCCCGGGACACGCGAGCTCTGGAAACACCATATATTTT

d_gene: NA
j_gene: TRBJ2-7
v_gene: TRBV6-1
abundance: NA
len: 15
CDR3aa: CASSEWRQTTYEQYF
CDR3nt: TGTGCCAGCAGCGAGTGGAGACAGACCACCTACGAGCAGTACTTC

d_gene: TRBD1
j_gene: TRBJ1-1
v_gene: TRBV2
abundance: NA
len: 11
CDR3aa: CATQGASEAFF
CDR3nt: TGTGCCACCCAGGGGGCTAGTGAAGCTTTCTTT

d_gene: NA
j_gene: TRBJ2-1
v_gene: TRBV10-1
abundance: NA
len: 14
CDR3aa: CASSESRGWGEQFF
CDR3nt: TGCGCCAGCAGTGAGTCAAGGGGCTGGGGCGAGCAGTTCTTC

d_gene: TRBD2
j_gene: TRBJ2-7
v_gene: TRBV10-1
abundance: NA
len: 15
CDR3aa: CASSESSSGFNEQYF
CDR3nt: TGCGCCAGCAGTGAGTCGTCTAGCGGGTTCAACGAGCAGTACTTC

d_gene: TRBD1
j_gene: TRBJ2-7
v_gene: TRBV5-6
abundance: NA
len: 13
CDR3aa: CASSPGQGLKQYF
CDR3nt: TGTGCCAGCAGCCCGGGACAGGGTTTAAAGCAGTACTTC

d_gene: NA
j_gene: TRBJ1-1
v_gene: TRBV6-6
abundance: NA
len: 13
CDR3aa: CASSLGGNTEAFF
CDR3nt: TGTGCCAGCAGCCTCGGGGGGAACACTGAAGCTTTCTTT

d_gene: NA
j_gene: TRBJ1-4
v_gene: TRBV18
abundance: NA
len: 13
CDR3aa: CASSRAENEKLFF
CDR3nt: TGTGCCAGCTCACGGGCAGAAAATGAAAAACTGTTTTTT